This record concerns one T cell receptor beta chain sequence. Its specificity is not known. This sample stems from a study of cytomegalovirus exposure and HLA in healthy donors. Study context: Out of 398 genotyped donors, about 80% belonged to the Caucasian-associated ancestry cluster. Study outcomes and limitations: Later analysis identified a missense DCLRE1C variant that was linked to TCR beta V- and J-gene trimming. The investigators catalogued some 150 TCR beta chains as cytomegalovirus-associated.

Nominally healthy donors provided the samples, though records likely missed some immune exposures. Amplification used 60 Vbeta primers and 13 Jbeta primers. Sequencing used immunoSEQ multiplex PCR; TCRdb keeps in-frame clones, though not all of them. This sample's table has about 59,000 clones. The V gene's germline CDR1 is MNHEY and CDR2 SMNVEV (reference sequence). The V and J ends lost 5 bases and 5 bases respectively, with 19 bases between them. This CDR3 region has 15 residues. The chain uses TRBV27 and TRBJ2-7; D may be TRBD1 (6 bases). The sample consisted of PBMCs. The TCR sequence derives from a man aged 30-40 years in good health and CMV-seropositive. The CDR3 DNA reads as TGTGCCAGCAGTAACACCCAGGGGTGGGGCAACGAGCAGTACTTC. It specifies CASSNTQGWGNEQYF.